A selection of T cell receptor beta chains follows, all from one sample in a study of response to subunit inactivated influenza vaccine. MiXCR, run by TCRdb on the RT-PCR reads, gives a single entry per CDR3 protein. The sample contains around 530,000 distinct CDR3 sequences, 16% of which appear only once. The sequencing here drew on CD4+ T cells sorted from PBMCs, taken around 2 years after vaccination. These receptors all stem from a man in his fifties or sixties who received an inactivated influenza vaccine. Each CDR3 is given with its conserved first and last residue. D genes are given only for firm matches. A row's size may be missing; if present it is once, few, many or a size class.

TRBD1	many	TRBV10-3	TRBJ2-1	CAISEWQGADNEQFF	TGTGCCATCAGTGAGTGGCAGGGGGCGGACAATGAGCAGTTCTTC
-	few	TRBV4-3	TRBJ1-2	CASSQDPQTAYHTF	TGCGCCAGCAGCCAAGACCCCCAGACGGCCTATCACACCTTC
-	many	TRBV5-1	TRBJ2-2	CASSFGGSNTGELFF	TGCGCCAGCAGCTTCGGAGGCTCGAACACCGGGGAGCTGTTTTTT
-	few	TRBV28	TRBJ1-2	CASSLVRANYGYTF	TGTGCCAGCAGTTTGGTCAGGGCCAACTATGGCTACACCTTC
-	-	TRBV20-1	TRBJ2-1	CSARAVRYNVDEQFF	TGCAGTGCTAGGGCGGTAAGGTACAATGTGGATGAGCAGTTCTTC
TRBD1	few	TRBV5-1	TRBJ2-2	CASSRDRGQAGELFF	TGCGCCAGCAGCCGGGACAGGGGGCAAGCCGGGGAGCTGTTTTTT
-	-	TRBV20-1	TRBJ2-1	CSARGARKNYNEQFF	TGCAGTGCTAGAGGGGCCAGGAAAAATTACAATGAGCAGTTCTTC
-	-	TRBV7-9	TRBJ1-3	CASRTTGLGNTIYF	TGTGCCAGCAGGACCACAGGGTTGGGAAACACCATATATTTT
-	-	TRBV20-1	TRBJ2-2	CSARGAGWFSGELFF	TGCAGTGCTAGAGGGGCGGGATGGTTCTCCGGGGAGCTGTTTTTT
-	-	TRBV12-3/TRBV12-4	TRBJ2-2	CASSLRRGGNTGELFF	TGTGCCAGCAGTTTAAGGAGGGGGGGAAACACCGGGGAGCTGTTTTTT
-	-	TRBV12-3/TRBV12-4	TRBJ2-1	CASSWGGGGNEQFF	TGTGCCAGCAGTTGGGGGGGCGGTGGCAATGAGCAGTTCTTC
-	-	TRBV20-1	TRBJ2-7	CSARNPTGSYEQYF	TGCAGTGCTAGAAACCCGACAGGATCCTACGAGCAGTACTTC
TRBD1	-	TRBV5-1	TRBJ2-3	CASSLAGTGDTDTQYF	TGCGCCAGCAGCTTGGCCGGGACAGGGGATACAGATACGCAGTATTTT